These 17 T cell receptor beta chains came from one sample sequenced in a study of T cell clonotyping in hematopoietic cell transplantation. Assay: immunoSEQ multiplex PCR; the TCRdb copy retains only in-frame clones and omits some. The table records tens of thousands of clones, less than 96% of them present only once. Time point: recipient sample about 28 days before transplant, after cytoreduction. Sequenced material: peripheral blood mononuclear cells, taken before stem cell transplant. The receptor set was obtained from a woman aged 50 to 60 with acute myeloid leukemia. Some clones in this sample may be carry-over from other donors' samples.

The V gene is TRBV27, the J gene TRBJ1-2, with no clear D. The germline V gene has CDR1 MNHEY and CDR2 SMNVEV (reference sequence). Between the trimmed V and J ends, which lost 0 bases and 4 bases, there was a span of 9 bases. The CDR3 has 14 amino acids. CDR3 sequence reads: CASSLSHGSYGYTF. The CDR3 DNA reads TGTGCCAGCAGTTTATCGCACGGATCCTATGGCTACACCTTC.

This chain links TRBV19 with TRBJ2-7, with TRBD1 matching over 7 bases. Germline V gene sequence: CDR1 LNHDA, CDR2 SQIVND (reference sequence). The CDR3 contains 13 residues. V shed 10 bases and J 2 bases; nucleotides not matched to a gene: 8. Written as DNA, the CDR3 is TGTGCCACCAAGGGGGCTCAGGCCTACGAGCAGTACTTC. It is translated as CATKGAQAYEQYF.

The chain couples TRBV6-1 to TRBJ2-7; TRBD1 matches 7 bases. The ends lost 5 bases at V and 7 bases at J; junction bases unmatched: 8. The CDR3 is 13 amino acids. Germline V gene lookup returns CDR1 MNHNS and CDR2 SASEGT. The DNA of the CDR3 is TGTGCCAGCAGTCCATACAGGGGTTGGGAGCAGTACTTC. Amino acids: CASSPYRGWEQYF.

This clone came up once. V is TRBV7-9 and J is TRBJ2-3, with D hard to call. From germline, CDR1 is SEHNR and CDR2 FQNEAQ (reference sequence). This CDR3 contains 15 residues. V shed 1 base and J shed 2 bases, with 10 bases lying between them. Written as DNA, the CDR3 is TGTGCCAGCAGCTTAGGCTGGCAGGCCACAGATACGCAGTATTTT. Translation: CASSLGWQATDTQYF.

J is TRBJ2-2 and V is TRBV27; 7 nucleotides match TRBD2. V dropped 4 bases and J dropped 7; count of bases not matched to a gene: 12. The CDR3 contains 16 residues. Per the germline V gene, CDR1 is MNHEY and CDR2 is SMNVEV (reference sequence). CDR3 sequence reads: CASSSRGRANNGELFF. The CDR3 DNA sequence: TGTGCCAGCAGTTCCCGAGGGAGGGCCAATAACGGGGAGCTGTTTTTT.

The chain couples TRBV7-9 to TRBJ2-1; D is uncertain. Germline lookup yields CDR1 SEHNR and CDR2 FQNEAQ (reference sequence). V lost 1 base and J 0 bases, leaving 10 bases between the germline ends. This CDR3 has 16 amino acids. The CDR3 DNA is TGTGCCAGCAGCTTAGAGTATCAGGACTCCTACAATGAGCAGTTCTTC. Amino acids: CASSLEYQDSYNEQFF. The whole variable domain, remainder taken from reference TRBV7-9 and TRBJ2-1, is DTGVSQNPRHKITKRGQNVTFRCDPISEHNRLYWYRQTLGQGPEFLTYFQNEAQLEKSRLLSDRFSAERPKGSFSTLEIQRTEQGDSAMYLCASSLEYQDSYNEQFFGPGTRLTVL.

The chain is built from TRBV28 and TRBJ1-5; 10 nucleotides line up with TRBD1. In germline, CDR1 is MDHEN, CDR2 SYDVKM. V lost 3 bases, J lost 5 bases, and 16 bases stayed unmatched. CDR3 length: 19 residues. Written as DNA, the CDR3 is TGTGCCAGCAGTTTTTTATCCGACCTCTCCGGGACAGGGGATCAGCCCCAGCATTTT. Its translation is CASSFLSDLSGTGDQPQHF.

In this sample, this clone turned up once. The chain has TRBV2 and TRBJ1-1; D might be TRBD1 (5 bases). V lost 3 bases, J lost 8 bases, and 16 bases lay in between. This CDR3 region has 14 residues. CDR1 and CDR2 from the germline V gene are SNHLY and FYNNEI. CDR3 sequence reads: CASSDPRGEREAFF. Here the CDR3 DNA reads TGTGCCAGCAGTGACCCCCGGGGGGAACGAGAAGCTTTCTTT.

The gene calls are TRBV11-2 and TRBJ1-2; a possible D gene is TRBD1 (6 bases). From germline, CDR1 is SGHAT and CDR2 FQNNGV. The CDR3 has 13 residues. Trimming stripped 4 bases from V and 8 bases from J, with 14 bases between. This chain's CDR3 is CASSYPGAGGYTF. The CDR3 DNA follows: TGTGCCAGCAGCTATCCAGGGGCGGGAGGCTACACCTTC.

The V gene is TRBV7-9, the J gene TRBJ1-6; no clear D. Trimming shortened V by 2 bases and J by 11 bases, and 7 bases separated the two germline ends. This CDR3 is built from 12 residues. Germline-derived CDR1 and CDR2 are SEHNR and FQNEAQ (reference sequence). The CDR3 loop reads CASSLQRTPLHF. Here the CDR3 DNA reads TGTGCCAGCAGCTTACAAAGGACACCCCTCCACTTT. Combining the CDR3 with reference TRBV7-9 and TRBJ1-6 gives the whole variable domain DTGVSQNPRHKITKRGQNVTFRCDPISEHNRLYWYRQTLGQGPEFLTYFQNEAQLEKSRLLSDRFSAERPKGSFSTLEIQRTEQGDSAMYLCASSLQRTPLHFGNGTRLTVT.

For the CDR3, the DNA is TGTGCCTGGAGTTTCAGGGCCGATCAGCCCCAGCATTTT. Translating it yields CAWSFRADQPQHF. The chain couples TRBV30 to TRBJ1-5; weak D call: TRBD1 (5 bases). This CDR3 spans 13 amino acids. Trimming stripped 2 bases from V and 5 bases from J, with 10 bases between. Germline lookup yields CDR1 GTSNPN and CDR2 SVGIG (reference sequence). The full variable domain, with the rest looked up from reference TRBV30 and TRBJ1-5, is SQTIHQWPATLVQPVGSPLSLECTVEGTSNPNLYWYRQAAGRGLQLLFYSVGIGQISSEVPQNLSASRPQDRQFILSSKKLLLSDSGFYLCAWSFRADQPQHFGDGTRLSIL.

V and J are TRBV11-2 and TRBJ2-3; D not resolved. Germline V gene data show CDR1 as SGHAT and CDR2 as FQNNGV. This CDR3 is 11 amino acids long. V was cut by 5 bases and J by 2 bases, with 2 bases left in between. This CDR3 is CASSHTDTQYF. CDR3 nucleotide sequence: TGTGCCAGCAGCCACACAGATACGCAGTATTTT.

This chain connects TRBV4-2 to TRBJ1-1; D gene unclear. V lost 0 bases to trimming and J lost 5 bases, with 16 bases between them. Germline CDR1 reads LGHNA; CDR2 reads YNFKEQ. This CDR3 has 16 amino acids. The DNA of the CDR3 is TGTGCCAGCAGCCAAGATAGGTACGGGAGGGAGACTGAAGCTTTCTTT. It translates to CASSQDRYGRETEAFF.

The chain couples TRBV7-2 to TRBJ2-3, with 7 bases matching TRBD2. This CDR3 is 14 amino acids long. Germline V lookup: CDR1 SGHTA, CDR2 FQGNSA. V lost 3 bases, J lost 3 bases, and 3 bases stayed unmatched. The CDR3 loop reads CASSFAGATDTQYF. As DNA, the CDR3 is TGTGCCAGCAGCTTCGCGGGAGCGACAGATACGCAGTATTTT.

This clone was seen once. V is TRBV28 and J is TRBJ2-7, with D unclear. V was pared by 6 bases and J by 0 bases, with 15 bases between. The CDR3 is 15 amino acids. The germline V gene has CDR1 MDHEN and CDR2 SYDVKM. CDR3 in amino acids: CASSRVQKSSYEQYF. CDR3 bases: TGTGCCAGCAGCCGGGTCCAGAAGAGCTCCTACGAGCAGTACTTC.

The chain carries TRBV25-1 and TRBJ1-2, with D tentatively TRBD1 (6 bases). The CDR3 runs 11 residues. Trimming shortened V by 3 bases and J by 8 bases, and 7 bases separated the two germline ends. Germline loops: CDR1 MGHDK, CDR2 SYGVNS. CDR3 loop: CASSDGQGYTF. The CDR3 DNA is TGTGCCAGCAGTGATGGACAGGGCTACACCTTC.

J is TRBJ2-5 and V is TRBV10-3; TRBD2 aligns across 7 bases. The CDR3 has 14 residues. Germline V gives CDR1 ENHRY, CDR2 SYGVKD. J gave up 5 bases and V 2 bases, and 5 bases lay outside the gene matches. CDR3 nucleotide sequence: TGTGCCATCAGTGAGCCCGGACTAGTTGAGACCCAGTACTTC. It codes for CAISEPGLVETQYF.